The 9 T cell receptor beta chains presented below share a single source sample, sequenced in a study of blood T cell repertoires in COVID-19. Clones were sequenced by immunoSEQ multiplex PCR, and TCRdb holds only the in-frame ones, with some missing. The profile shows about 70,000 clones, 88% of them singletons. Specimen: peripheral blood. The receptor set was obtained from a human donor in a cohort sampled during active COVID-19.

This clone was counted a single time. The V gene is TRBV24-1, the J gene TRBJ2-2; possibly TRBD2 for D (5 bases). With 5 bases removed from V and 1 base from J, the gap between germline ends came to 13 bases. Germline-derived CDR1 and CDR2 are KGHDR and SFDVKD. This CDR3 has 16 amino acids. The CDR3 region is CATSGAERRNTGELFF. The DNA for the CDR3 is TGTGCCACCAGTGGAGCGGAGAGAAGGAACACCGGGGAGCTGTTTTTT.

Written as DNA, the CDR3 is TGCGCCAGCAGCTTGATTTCTACTCTTAGCCCTAGCGGGAGGTCTAATGAGCAGTTCTTC. The encoded protein is CASSLISTLSPSGRSNEQFF. The chain recombines TRBV5-1 with TRBJ2-1, with 11 bases matching TRBD2. In germline, CDR1 is SGHRS, CDR2 YFSETQ. With V trimmed by 1 base and J by 7 bases, 19 bases remained unmatched. The CDR3 totals 20 residues.

The chain employs TRBV3-1 (or the pseudogene TRBV3-2) and TRBJ1-6; no clear D gene. Germline V gene data show CDR1 as LGHDT and CDR2 as YNNKEL (reference sequence). Trimming shortened V by 1 base and J by 7 bases, and 11 bases separated the two germline ends. This CDR3 region has 15 residues. The CDR3 spells CASSQAPGTNSPLHF. CDR3 nucleotides: TGTGCCAGCAGCCAAGCGCCAGGCACGAATTCACCCCTCCACTTT.

The chain uses TRBV5-1 and TRBJ2-7; D call uncertain. CDR3 length: 15 residues. From germline, CDR1 is SGHRS and CDR2 YFSETQ. V dropped 0 bases and J dropped 3 bases, with 13 bases sitting between them. CDR3 protein: CASSLDVRSYYEQYF. CDR3 coding DNA: TGCGCCAGCAGCTTGGACGTCAGGTCGTACTACGAGCAGTACTTC. The variable domain in full, with the rest retrieved from reference TRBV5-1 and TRBJ2-7, is KAGVTQTPRYLIKTRGQQVTLSCSPISGHRSVSWYQQTPGQGLQFLFEYFSETQRNKGNFPGRFSGRQFSNSRSEMNVSTLELGDSALYLCASSLDVRSYYEQYFGPGTRLTVT.

This sequence joins TRBV19 and TRBJ2-3, with 9 bases that match TRBD2. V shed 4 bases, J shed 9 bases, and the junction held 11 bases outside the gene matches. The germline gives CDR1 LNHDA, CDR2 SQIVND (reference sequence). CDR3 length: 15 amino acids. The CDR3 region is CASSSGRALGKTQYF. CDR3 DNA sequence: TGTGCCAGTAGTAGCGGGAGGGCCCTCGGGAAAACGCAGTATTTT.

V usage is TRBV3-1 (or the pseudogene TRBV3-2) and J usage is TRBJ2-1; 7 bases align to TRBD2. CDR1 and CDR2 (germline): LGHDT, YNNKEL (reference sequence). J was trimmed by 9 bases and V by 2 bases; bases with no gene match: 13. The CDR3 sequence is 16 residues long. The CDR3 loop reads CASSQKRWGRAGEQFF. CDR3 DNA: TGTGCCAGCAGCCAAAAAAGGTGGGGGAGGGCCGGTGAGCAGTTCTTC.

This chain connects TRBV12-5 to TRBJ2-3; weak D call: TRBD2 (6 bases). The ends were cut back, 9 bases at V and 2 bases at J, with 12 bases in the middle. CDR1 and CDR2 (germline): LGHNT, FRNRAP. The CDR3 totals 13 residues. CDR3: CASRDSNTDTQYF. In DNA form, the CDR3 reads TGTGCTAGCCGGGACTCCAACACAGATACGCAGTATTTT.

As DNA, the CDR3 is TGTGCCAGTAGGGTGGGGGCGGCCTCCTACAATGAGCAGTTCTTC. Translated: CASRVGAASYNEQFF. This chain links TRBV5-5 with TRBJ2-1, with a possible D match to TRBD1 (6 bases). CDR3 length: 15 residues. The germline V and J ends were trimmed by 8 bases and 0 bases, with 15 bases remaining between them. Looked up from germline, CDR1 is SGHKS and CDR2 is YYEKEE (reference sequence).

The chain has TRBV19 and TRBJ2-1; D is ambiguous. The V gene lost 5 bases and the J gene lost 2 bases, with 10 bases spanning the gap. CDR1 and CDR2 from the germline V gene are LNHDA and SQIVND (reference sequence). The CDR3 runs to 14 residues. The CDR3 reads CASSFAEPYNEQFF. As DNA, the CDR3 is TGTGCCAGTAGTTTCGCGGAACCCTACAATGAGCAGTTCTTC.